These 14 T cell receptor beta chains share one sample of origin, sequenced in a study of beta chain features in type 1 diabetes. The study's findings and limits: Among patients with Type 1 diabetes, TCRB CDR3s were moderately but significantly shorter in every one of the four CD4+ subsets.

Of the isolated RNA, all was reverse transcribed, and so the sequenced material was expressed TCRB transcripts. TCRdb's copy holds only in-frame clones and misses some; the assay was immunoSEQ multiplex PCR. The repertoire holds about 340,000 clones, 7% to 10% seen once, with roughly 1% in the top ten. For these receptors, no antigen is known. The sequenced sample was central memory CD4+ T cells from blood. The origin of the receptors is a man aged 25 to 45 with type 1 diabetes.

This clone came up many times. This same CDR3 is encoded by further DNA sequences in the sample. This rearrangement joins TRBV10-3 to TRBJ1-1, with 8 bases that match TRBD1. Germline values: CDR1 ENHRY, CDR2 SYGVKD. The CDR3 covers 12 residues. Trimming at V came to 6 bases and at J to 3 bases, leaving 0 bases not matched to a gene. CDR3: CAIRDRDTEAFF. The DNA of the CDR3 is TGTGCCATCAGGGACAGGGACACTGAAGCTTTCTTT.

The V and J genes are TRBV6-6 and TRBJ2-1; the D is unclear. The CDR3 spans 15 residues. From germline, CDR1 is MNHNY and CDR2 SVGAGI (reference sequence). V was clipped by 2 bases and J by 5 bases, with 13 bases between them. CDR3 nucleotides: TGTGCCAGCAGTTACCCTCGGGTAGCCAACAATGAGCAGTTCTTC. Residues: CASSYPRVANNEQFF.

This clone was counted only a few times. The chain combines TRBV27 with TRBJ2-1; 9 bases line up with TRBD2. J gave up 3 bases and V 4 bases, and 1 base lay outside the gene matches. There are 14 residues in the CDR3. CDR1 and CDR2 from the germline V gene are MNHEY and SMNVEV (reference sequence). As DNA, the CDR3 is TGTGCCAGCAGTTGGCGGGAGGGCTACAATGAGCAGTTCTTC. As protein: CASSWREGYNEQFF.

The table lists this clone with a few counts. The rearrangement joins TRBV27 to TRBJ1-2; possibly TRBD1 for D (5 bases). There are 14 residues in the CDR3. V lost 5 bases to trimming and J lost 5 bases, with 15 bases between them. The germline V gene has CDR1 MNHEY and CDR2 SMNVEV (reference sequence). As DNA, the CDR3 is TGTGCCAGCAGTCCTCTTGCAGGGAGTTATGGCTACACCTTC. Translation: CASSPLAGSYGYTF.

This clone was counted a few times. This rearrangement joins TRBV7-9 to TRBJ2-3; TRBD1 matches 7 bases. This CDR3 spans 14 amino acids. Germline V CDR1 and CDR2: SEHNR, FQNEAQ (reference sequence). After removal of 5 bases from V and 5 bases from J, the junction contained 7 bases not matched to a gene. The CDR3 spells CASSDDRVGDTQYF. The CDR3 DNA reads as TGTGCCAGCAGCGACGACAGGGTGGGAGATACGCAGTATTTT.

The rearrangement links TRBV7-2 to TRBJ2-4, with TRBD2 identical over 8 bases. Germline values: CDR1 SGHTA, CDR2 FQGNSA. This CDR3 spans 17 amino acids. Germline trimming cut 1 base from V and 5 bases from J; bases unmatched to any gene: 10. This CDR3 reads CASSLGNSAGAQNIQYF. In DNA form, the CDR3 reads TGTGCCAGCAGCTTAGGAAACTCAGCGGGGGCTCAAAACATTCAGTACTTC.

This clone was counted many times. The DNA of the CDR3 is TGTGCCAGCACCGACTCGGGACAGGCCTATGGCTACACCTTC. Protein sequence: CASTDSGQAYGYTF. The rearrangement uses TRBV6-5 and TRBJ1-2; TRBD1 agrees at 8 bases. CDR3 length: 14 residues. In germline, CDR1 is MNHEY, CDR2 SVGAGI. J was trimmed by 4 bases and V by 7 bases; bases with no gene match: 8.

Only a few counts were recorded for this clone. The chain employs TRBV4-3 and TRBJ2-7, with D possibly called TRBD1 or TRBD2 (5 bases each). V was trimmed by 3 bases and J by 5 bases, leaving 17 bases between them. Germline loops: CDR1 LGHNA, CDR2 YSLEER. The length of the CDR3 is 15 residues. As DNA, the CDR3 is TGCGCCAGCAGCCATTCCGACACGGGGCTCGACGAGCAGTACTTC. It codes for CASSHSDTGLDEQYF.

The chain carries TRBV2 and TRBJ2-5; TRBD2 matches at 7 bases. J was trimmed by 5 bases and V by 6 bases; bases with no gene match: 12. In germline, CDR1 is SNHLY, CDR2 FYNNEI. CDR3 length: 15 residues. The CDR3 loop is CASSPMGGSGETQYF. The CDR3 nucleotides read TGTGCCAGCAGCCCCATGGGGGGGAGTGGGGAGACCCAGTACTTC.

This clone came up a few times. The rearrangement joins TRBV2 to TRBJ2-1; 11 bases align to TRBD2. CDR1 is SNHLY, CDR2 FYNNEI, per germline. V gave up 6 bases and J gave up 7 bases; unmatched junction bases: 5. This CDR3 spans 14 amino acids. The CDR3 region has the DNA TGTGCCAGCAGGACTAGCGGGGCAGGGAATGAGCAGTTCTTC. It encodes CASRTSGAGNEQFF.

V gene TRBV28 combines with J gene TRBJ2-7; 10 nucleotides agree with TRBD1. Germline V gives CDR1 MDHEN, CDR2 SYDVKM. The CDR3 is 13 residues long. V lost 10 bases and J lost 0; bases outside the gene matches: 3. CDR3 sequence: CATRQGASYEQYF. Here the CDR3 DNA reads TGTGCCACCAGACAGGGGGCCTCCTACGAGCAGTACTTC.

The chain carries TRBV5-1 and TRBJ2-2; D ambiguous. V gave up 2 bases and J gave up 1 base, with 6 bases separating them. CDR1 and CDR2 from the germline V gene are SGHRS and YFSETQ. The CDR3 consists of 14 residues. CDR3 DNA: TGCGCCAGCAGCTTAACTCAGAACACCGGGGAGCTGTTTTTT. Its translation: CASSLTQNTGELFF. The variable domain in full, with the rest retrieved from reference TRBV5-1 and TRBJ2-2, is KAGVTQTPRYLIKTRGQQVTLSCSPISGHRSVSWYQQTPGQGLQFLFEYFSETQRNKGNFPGRFSGRQFSNSRSEMNVSTLELGDSALYLCASSLTQNTGELFFGEGSRLTVL.

V is TRBV9 and J is TRBJ1-6; weak D call: TRBD1 (5 bases). The CDR3 is 14 residues long. Deletions cut 0 bases from V and 14 bases from J, with 15 bases between. Germline V gene data show CDR1 as SGDLS and CDR2 as YYNGEE. The CDR3 DNA follows: TGTGCCAGCAGCGTAGCCCACCTGGGACCTACCCTCCACTTT. It encodes CASSVAHLGPTLHF.

The chain couples TRBV7-9 to TRBJ2-1, with D unresolved. This CDR3 is built from 15 residues. Germline lookup yields CDR1 SEHNR and CDR2 FQNEAQ (reference sequence). The V end was cut by 5 bases, the J end by 3 bases, with 14 bases between. The CDR3 coding sequence is TGTGCCAGCAGCCCAGTAGGCGCAGACTACAATGAGCAGTTCTTC. Translated, it gives CASSPVGADYNEQFF.